These 22 T cell receptor beta chains came from one sample sequenced in a study of siplizumab effects on memory and regulatory T cells. Here immunoSEQ multiplex PCR was the method, and the copy in TCRdb shows in-frame clones only, minus some. Here the sample spans some 87,000 clones, just under 90% being singletons. The sequenced material came from CD4+ T cells sorted from blood. The receptors come from a human donor in good health.

This clone has only a few counts. V gene TRBV28 combines with J gene TRBJ2-1; 11 bases are a match to TRBD2. The V gene end was trimmed by 5 bases and the J gene end by 2 bases; junction bases not matched to a gene: 5. CDR1 is MDHEN and CDR2 is SYDVKM in the germline V gene. This CDR3 is built from 16 residues. The CDR3, as DNA: TGTGCCAGCAGTCCTCCGGGACTAGCGGCCTACAATGAGCAGTTCTTC. Amino acids: CASSPPGLAAYNEQFF.

The gene calls are TRBV19 and TRBJ1-4; TRBD1 matches at 7 bases. CDR1 is LNHDA and CDR2 is SQIVND in the germline V gene (reference sequence). CDR3 size: 15 residues. V was pared by 4 bases and J by 5 bases, with 7 bases of the junction left unmatched. The DNA of the CDR3 is TGTGCCAGTAGTACAGCCGGGACAGAAAATGAAAAACTGTTTTTT. Encoded protein: CASSTAGTENEKLFF.

V usage is TRBV28 and J usage is TRBJ1-5; D unresolved. The length of the CDR3 is 15 residues. The germline V gene encodes CDR1 MDHEN and CDR2 SYDVKM. The V end lost 3 bases, the J end lost 2 bases, and 11 bases lay between the germline ends. The CDR3 spells CASSLFSVGNQPQHF. CDR3 nucleotide sequence: TGTGCCAGCAGTTTGTTCTCTGTGGGCAATCAGCCCCAGCATTTT.

The chain uses TRBV5-1 and TRBJ2-3; tentatively, D is TRBD1 or TRBD2 (5 bases each). The CDR3 length is 14 residues. Germline V gene sequence: CDR1 SGHRS, CDR2 YFSETQ. V lost 5 bases and J 0 bases, leaving 10 bases between the germline ends. CDR3 protein: CASRGVTSTDTQYF. The DNA of the CDR3 is TGCGCCAGCAGGGGGGTGACTAGCACAGATACGCAGTATTTT.

The chain couples TRBV29-1 to TRBJ2-1; D possibly corresponds to TRBD1 (5 bases). The CDR3 runs to 14 residues. The ends were cut back, 1 base at V and 4 bases at J, with 11 bases in the middle. Per germline, CDR1 SQVTM and CDR2 ANQGSEA. CDR3 sequence: CSVEAGLQYNEQFF. CDR3 sequence (DNA): TGCAGCGTTGAAGCAGGGCTACAATACAATGAGCAGTTCTTC.

The chain joins TRBV11-3 to TRBJ2-1; 14 bases map to TRBD2. Germline values: CDR1 SGHNT, CDR2 YENEEA. This CDR3 region has 16 residues. J lost 7 bases, V lost 3 bases, and 5 bases had no gene match. The CDR3 nucleotides are TGTGCCAGCAGCTTCGGACTAGCGGGAGGAGCTAATGAGCAGTTCTTC. Protein product: CASSFGLAGGANEQFF.

The rearrangement links TRBV19 to TRBJ2-3, with 8 bases matching TRBD1. CDR1 and CDR2 (germline): LNHDA, SQIVND (reference sequence). The CDR3 has 14 amino acids. J gave up 3 bases and V 2 bases, and 1 base lay outside the gene matches. CDR3 coding DNA: TGTGCCAGTAGTATAAGGGACAGGACAGATACGCAGTATTTT. It translates to CASSIRDRTDTQYF.

This chain links TRBV15 with TRBJ2-2; no definite D call. This CDR3 contains 13 residues. Germline CDR1 LNHNV, CDR2 YYDKDF (reference sequence). Between the trimmed V and J ends, which lost 1 base and 2 bases, there was a span of 2 bases. This chain's CDR3 is CATSRANTGELFF. For the CDR3, the DNA is TGTGCCACCAGCAGAGCTAACACCGGGGAGCTGTTTTTT. The full variable domain, in which reference TRBV15 and TRBJ2-2 provide the parts outside the CDR3, is DAMVIQNPRYQVTQFGKPVTLSCSQTLNHNVMYWYQQKSSQAPKLLFHYYDKDFNNEADTPDNFQSRRPNTSFCFLDIRSPGLGDTAMYLCATSRANTGELFFGEGSRLTVL.

There are a few counts of this clone. The gene calls are TRBV19 and TRBJ2-7; D may match TRBD1 or TRBD2 (5 bases each). There are 15 residues in the CDR3. The V gene's germline CDR1 is LNHDA and CDR2 SQIVND (reference sequence). V was pared by 5 bases and J by 3 bases, with 17 bases between. CDR3 sequence: CASSAGTSDGYEQYF. CDR3 sequence (DNA): TGTGCCAGTAGTGCCGGGACGTCGGACGGCTACGAGCAGTACTTC.

The chain links TRBV5-1 to TRBJ2-7, with D perhaps TRBD1 or TRBD2 (6 bases each). CDR1 is SGHRS and CDR2 is YFSETQ in the germline V gene. V was clipped by 4 bases and J by 3 bases, with 20 bases between them. The CDR3 is 16 amino acids. The CDR3, as DNA: TGCGCCAGCAGCCCTGGGGGGCTACCCCTAAACTACGAGCAGTACTTC. Its translation is CASSPGGLPLNYEQYF. Based on the CDR3 plus reference TRBV5-1 and TRBJ2-7, the full variable domain is KAGVTQTPRYLIKTRGQQVTLSCSPISGHRSVSWYQQTPGQGLQFLFEYFSETQRNKGNFPGRFSGRQFSNSRSEMNVSTLELGDSALYLCASSPGGLPLNYEQYFGPGTRLTVT.

The rearrangement links TRBV5-6 to TRBJ1-2, with TRBD1 matching 8 bases. Losses at the gene ends were 3 bases for V and 8 bases for J; bases not matched to a gene: 9. Looked up from germline, CDR1 is SGHDT and CDR2 is YYEEEE. The CDR3 runs to 14 residues. The CDR3 is CASSSPSGTGGYTF. As DNA, the CDR3 is TGTGCCAGCAGCTCCCCCTCCGGGACAGGAGGCTACACCTTC. Together with reference TRBV5-6 and TRBJ1-2, the CDR3 gives the full variable domain: DAGVTQSPTHLIKTRGQQVTLRCSPKSGHDTVSWYQQALGQGPQFIFQYYEEEERQRGNFPDRFSGHQFPNYSSELNVNALLLGDSALYLCASSSPSGTGGYTFGSGTRLTVV.

This clone was observed once. The J gene is TRBJ2-7, the V gene TRBV5-4; 11 bases are a match to TRBD2. V shed 4 bases, J shed 3 bases, and the junction held 9 bases outside the gene matches. CDR3 length: 16 residues. Germline V lookup: CDR1 SGHNT, CDR2 YYREEE (reference sequence). The CDR3 is CASSAAGTSGYYEQYF. In nucleotides, the CDR3 is TGTGCCAGCAGCGCCGCCGGGACTAGCGGATACTACGAGCAGTACTTC.

A single count supports this clone. This chain connects TRBV19 to TRBJ1-2; 8 bases line up with TRBD1. The CDR3 length is 12 residues. The germline V gene encodes CDR1 LNHDA and CDR2 SQIVND (reference sequence). V shed 7 bases, J shed 4 bases, and the junction held 2 bases outside the gene matches. The CDR3 protein is CASMGQAYGYTF. CDR3 DNA: TGTGCCAGTATGGGACAGGCCTATGGCTACACCTTC.

The chain employs TRBV19 and TRBJ2-1; D is possibly TRBD2 (5 bases). Trimming removed 5 bases from V and 9 bases from J, with 11 bases in between. Germline CDR1 and CDR2: LNHDA and SQIVND (reference sequence). The CDR3 loop spans 12 amino acids. CDR3 bases: TGTGCCAGTAGTCCATCCCGGGGTGAGCAGTTCTTC. It codes for CASSPSRGEQFF. Looking up the rest from reference TRBV19 and TRBJ2-1 gives the full variable domain: DGGITQSPKYLFRKEGQNVTLSCEQNLNHDAMYWYRQDPGQGLRLIYYSQIVNDFQKGDIAEGYSVSREKKESFPLTVTSAQKNPTAFYLCASSPSRGEQFFGPGTRLTVL.

Written as DNA, the CDR3 is TGTGCCAGCAAAGTACAGGGGGTGCACGAGCAGTACTTC. Translating it yields CASKVQGVHEQYF. The rearrangement links TRBV2 to TRBJ2-7; 8 bases line up with TRBD1. From germline, CDR1 is SNHLY and CDR2 FYNNEI. V was pared by 7 bases and J by 5 bases, with 7 bases of the junction left unmatched. The CDR3 extends over 13 amino acids.

This clone was counted a single time. The CDR3 loop is CASRGTASYEQYF. CDR3 in DNA: TGCGCCAGCAGGGGGACAGCCTCTTACGAGCAGTACTTC. The chain links TRBV10-2 to TRBJ2-7, with TRBD1 matching over 7 bases. The CDR3 has 13 amino acids. The trim removed 6 bases at V and 4 bases at J, leaving 6 bases unmatched. Per the germline V gene, CDR1 is WSHSY and CDR2 is SAAADI.

The rearrangement uses TRBV5-1 and TRBJ2-7; D could derive from TRBD1 or TRBD2 (5 bases each). Germline V gives CDR1 SGHRS, CDR2 YFSETQ. The CDR3 totals 15 residues. Trimming removed 0 bases at V and 5 bases at J, with 15 bases between. The CDR3 DNA sequence: TGCGCCAGCAGCTTGGAGGGGAGATCGTCCCACGAGCAGTACTTC. It translates to CASSLEGRSSHEQYF.

The rearrangement uses TRBV27 and TRBJ1-5, with D uncertain. The CDR3 consists of 13 residues. V lost 0 bases and J 1 base, leaving 1 base between the germline ends. Looked up from germline, CDR1 is MNHEY and CDR2 is SMNVEV (reference sequence). The CDR3 protein is CASSLSSNQPQHF. DNA for the CDR3: TGTGCCAGCAGTTTATCCAGCAATCAGCCCCAGCATTTT.

V gene TRBV28 combines with J gene TRBJ2-3; 7 nucleotides align to TRBD1. CDR1 is MDHEN and CDR2 is SYDVKM in the germline V gene. With V trimmed by 3 bases and J by 5 bases, 5 bases remained unmatched. The CDR3 spans 14 residues. This CDR3 reads CASSLLRGQDTQYF. CDR3 nucleotide sequence: TGTGCCAGCAGTTTGTTGAGGGGGCAAGATACGCAGTATTTT.

The chain joins TRBV5-1 to TRBJ1-2; possible D gene TRBD1, 5 bases. Germline loops: CDR1 SGHRS, CDR2 YFSETQ. Trimming shortened V by 4 bases and J by 4 bases, and 20 bases separated the two germline ends. The CDR3 contains 16 residues. CDR3 nucleotides: TGCGCCAGCAGCCCTTTTGGGGCCAATGCCCGCTATGGCTACACCTTC. The encoded protein is CASSPFGANARYGYTF.

The J gene is TRBJ2-5, the V gene TRBV7-2; possible D gene TRBD2, 5 bases. This CDR3 is 14 amino acids long. CDR1 SGHTA and CDR2 FQGNSA come from the germline V gene. V dropped 4 bases and J dropped 6 bases, with 15 bases sitting between them. CDR3 DNA: TGTGCCAGCAGCTCCGGTACTTGGGAGAAGACCCAGTACTTC. It translates to CASSSGTWEKTQYF.

The V call is TRBV5-4, the J call TRBJ2-3, with D unresolved. This CDR3 region has 16 residues. V lost 3 bases and J 1 base, leaving 15 bases between the germline ends. Germline loops: CDR1 SGHNT, CDR2 YYREEE (reference sequence). CDR3 loop: CASSSPRGSRTDTQYF. For the CDR3, the DNA is TGTGCCAGCAGCTCTCCCCGCGGAAGCCGCACAGATACGCAGTATTTT. Full variable domain (outside the CDR3, taken from reference TRBV5-4 and TRBJ2-3): ETGVTQSPTHLIKTRGQQVTLRCSSQSGHNTVSWYQQALGQGPQFIFQYYREEENGRGNFPPRFSGLQFPNYSSELNVNALELDDSALYLCASSSPRGSRTDTQYFGPGTRLTVL.